This TCR beta chain was sequenced during a study of OX40 agonist ivuxolimab in advanced cancers. Notes on the study in general: On average, CD8+ T cells had more expanded clones than CD4+.

In regard to this clone: The antigen remains undetermined.

TCRdb keeps only in-frame clones here, not all; method: immunoSEQ multiplex PCR. Of about 55,000 clones listed, approximately 86% were seen once; the top ten hold roughly an eighth. Germline V gene data show CDR1 as MNHEY and CDR2 as SMNVEV (reference sequence). V shed 5 bases and J 2 bases; nucleotides not matched to a gene: 4. This CDR3 region has 15 residues. Source: CD4+ or CD8+ T cells sorted from blood, taken in a trial of the OX40 agonist ivuxolimab. The chain employs TRBV27 and TRBJ2-1; 9 bases are shared with TRBD2. This clonotype was sampled from an adult with an advanced solid tumor such as melanoma, head and neck, liver or kidney cancer. The CDR3 loop reads CASSPSGGPYNEQFF. Here the CDR3 DNA reads TGTGCCAGCAGTCCGAGCGGGGGGCCCTACAATGAGCAGTTCTTC.